The rows below give T cell receptor beta chains drawn from one sample of a study of early T cells in non-severe SARS-CoV-2 infection. From the 5' RACE reads, TCRdb called clonotypes with MiXCR, one entry per CDR3 protein. The sample lists roughly 26,000 distinct CDR3 sequences, roughly 4.1% seen once, with roughly 6.2% in the top ten. Material: whole blood. The receptor set was obtained from an adult who was a healthcare worker with PCR-confirmed SARS-CoV-2 infection or an uninfected control (not recorded which). Each CDR3 is given without its conserved first and last residue. Fields, in order: V gene, J gene, CDR3 protein.

>TRBV18|TRBJ1-2
ASSPYPLADGYT
>TRBV6-2/TRBV6-3|TRBJ2-1
ASSSGTNFDEQF
>TRBV20-1|TRBJ2-3
SARSGYTDTQY
>TRBV20-1|TRBJ2-7
SASWAPYEQY
>TRBV6-6|TRBJ2-1
ASSYSNAGSPPYNEQF
>TRBV12-3/TRBV12-4|TRBJ2-7
ASRVSGQGSYEQY
>TRBV2|TRBJ2-2
ASSGLANTGELF
>TRBV7-8|TRBJ1-1
ASSLHRSTEAF
>TRBV7-8|TRBJ2-5
ASSFSGTGGRMAQY
>TRBV6-5|TRBJ2-7
ASRATGSYEQY
>TRBV5-1|TRBJ1-1
ASSPQGLGTEAF
>TRBV10-2|TRBJ2-3
ASSVPSANTDTQY
>TRBV6-4|TRBJ1-1
ASRQEGGVNTEAF
>TRBV28|TRBJ1-1
ASSLPQVEAF
>TRBV7-2|TRBJ2-7
ASSLGPGSGNEQY
>TRBV6-1|TRBJ2-1
ASARTSGNNEQF
>TRBV12-3/TRBV12-4|TRBJ2-2
ASSPGQLTGELF
>TRBV7-9|TRBJ2-2
ASSTGTSGSTGELF
>TRBV7-2|TRBJ1-2
ASSSVGGKAFYGYT
>TRBV11-1|TRBJ1-1
ASSLASGQEISSEAF
>TRBV6-6|TRBJ1-2
ASSYSAGTANYGYT
>TRBV30|TRBJ2-2
AGSGGRTTNTGELF
>TRBV18|TRBJ1-1
ASSPWQDVSTEAF
>TRBV10-3|TRBJ1-1
AISDNSMNTEAF
>TRBV7-3|TRBJ2-2
ASSPTGTGGPGELF
>TRBV5-1|TRBJ2-1
ASSLTLASSYNEQF
>TRBV12-3/TRBV12-4|TRBJ2-5
ASSLTEQETQY
>TRBV6-6|TRBJ1-2
ASSPGTGTLYGYT
>TRBV20-1|TRBJ2-5
SALEFGGPGETQY
>TRBV16|TRBJ2-7
ASSYGSTYEQY
>TRBV6-5|TRBJ1-1
ASTDLPQGNTEAF
>TRBV5-1|TRBJ1-1
ASSPEGHTEAF